The 26 T cell receptor beta chains below all came from one sample that was sequenced in a study of regulatory T cells in long-lasting Graves disease. Time point noted: persistent/refractory GD, antithyroid drugs over 5 years with positive TRAb. From PBMCs, RNA was extracted and then used to make the TCR library. Building the TCR beta libraries relied on iRepertoire HTBI primers, and CDR3 regions underwent Arm-PCR. From the multiplex PCR reads, TCRdb called clonotypes with MiXCR, one entry per CDR3 protein. Of roughly 360,000 distinct CDR3 sequences listed, roughly 24% are singletons. Sequencing used peripheral blood mononuclear cells (PBMCs), obtained when the disease was refractory, from a patient treated with antithyroid drugs. The receptors here all came from a woman between 35 and 50 years old with Graves disease.

V gene TRBV20-1 combines with J gene TRBJ1-5; possible D gene TRBD1, 5 bases. Trimming shortened V by 0 bases and J by 6 bases, and 9 bases separated the two germline ends. Germline assignment: CDR1 DFQATT and CDR2 SNEGSKA (reference sequence). The CDR3 consists of 13 residues. CDR3 coding DNA: TGCAGTGCTAGAGATTGGCAGGGTCAGCCCCAGCATTTT. Residues: CSARDWQGQPQHF.

This clonotype was seen many times. V is TRBV29-1 and J is TRBJ2-5, with 7 bases lining up with TRBD2. With V trimmed by 8 bases and J by 2 bases, 8 bases remained unmatched. The V gene's germline CDR1 is SQVTM and CDR2 ANQGSEA. The CDR3 runs to 13 residues. The CDR3: CSSQRGLQETQYF. The CDR3 DNA reads as TGCAGCTCCCAGAGGGGACTACAAGAGACCCAGTACTTC. Filled out from reference TRBV29-1 and TRBJ2-5, the complete variable domain reads SAVISQKPSRDICQRGTSLTIQCQVDSQVTMMFWYRQQPGQSLTLIATANQGSEATYESGFVIDKFPISRPNLTFSTLTVSNMSPEDSSIYLCSSQRGLQETQYFGPGTRLLVL.

This chain joins TRBV6-2 or TRBV6-3 and TRBJ2-2; D call uncertain. This CDR3 has 13 amino acids. Trimming removed 8 bases from V and 2 bases from J, with 9 bases in between. Per the germline V gene, CDR1 is MNHEY and CDR2 is SVGEGT. CDR3 loop: CASQIRNTGELFF. The CDR3 region has the DNA TGTGCCAGCCAAATTAGAAACACCGGGGAGCTGTTTTTT.

The chain combines TRBV9 with TRBJ2-2, with 7 bases lining up with TRBD1. V lost 6 bases to trimming and J lost 0 bases; unmatched junction nucleotides: 5. The length of the CDR3 is 15 residues. CDR1 is SGDLS, CDR2 YYNGEE, per germline. CDR3: CASTTGTANTGELFF. The CDR3 nucleotides read TGTGCCAGCACCACCGGGACAGCGAACACCGGGGAGCTGTTTTTT.

This clonotype was recorded at least ten times. The chain combines TRBV12-3 or TRBV12-4 with TRBJ2-7; 11 nucleotides align to TRBD2. Trimming took 6 bases from V and 5 from J; bases not matched to a gene: 6. CDR3 size: 14 residues. CDR3 nucleotide sequence: TGTGCCAGCAGGCCGGGACTAGCGGTCCACGAGCAGTACTTC. Protein sequence: CASRPGLAVHEQYF.

This clonotype has only a few counts. The V and J genes are TRBV6-1 and TRBJ1-5; a weak D match, TRBD1 (6 bases). The CDR3 is 15 residues long. Germline loops: CDR1 MNHNS, CDR2 SASEGT. Trimming left V 6 bases short and J 0 bases short, with 12 bases between. CDR3 residues: CASRPGQISNQPQHF. Written as DNA, the CDR3 is TGTGCCAGCAGACCCGGACAGATTAGCAATCAGCCCCAGCATTTT.

A word on this clonotype: This likely stems from a read error, as it lies one base from a far larger clone. The V call is TRBV27, the J call TRBJ2-7; D is unclear. From germline, CDR1 is MNHEY and CDR2 SMNVEV (reference sequence). Trimming stripped 5 bases from V and 8 bases from J, with 10 bases between. The CDR3 has 11 residues. CDR3 protein: CASSPLGQQYF. CDR3 sequence (DNA): TGTGCCAGCAGTCCCCTTGGCCAGCAGTACTTC.

The chain is built from TRBV6-1 and TRBJ2-4, with TRBD1 matching over 7 bases. This CDR3 contains 21 residues. The trim removed 6 bases at V and 0 bases at J, leaving 23 bases unmatched. Germline CDR1 is MNHNS and CDR2 is SASEGT. CDR3 sequence (DNA): TGTGCCAGCAGGGAAAAGACCGACAGGGCTAGGCCGTATCTAGCCAAAAACATTCAGTACTTC. Amino acids: CASREKTDRARPYLAKNIQYF.

V gene TRBV7-3 combines with J gene TRBJ2-2; D uncertain. The germline V gene has CDR1 SGHTA and CDR2 FQGTGA. The CDR3 runs 14 residues. Trimming shortened V by 1 base and J by 1 base, and 4 bases separated the two germline ends. The CDR3 sequence is CASSLMENTGELFF. In DNA, the CDR3 is TGTGCCAGCAGCTTAATGGAGAACACCGGGGAGCTGTTTTTT.

This clonotype was seen more than once but under ten times. The chain uses TRBV19 and TRBJ1-6; TRBD1 might be the D (5 bases). CDR1 is LNHDA and CDR2 is SQIVND in the germline V gene (reference sequence). Trimming pared 3 bases from V and 9 bases from J, leaving 12 bases between. The CDR3 contains 14 residues. The CDR3 region is CASSIGTARSPLHF. CDR3 coding DNA: TGTGCCAGTAGTATCGGGACCGCGCGTTCACCCCTCCACTTT.

This clonotype was counted ten times or more. The rearrangement joins TRBV2 to TRBJ2-7; 9 bases align to TRBD2. Germline V gene data show CDR1 as SNHLY and CDR2 as FYNNEI. This CDR3 has 13 residues. The junction had 3 bases not matched to a gene; V was cut back by 6 bases and J by 3 bases. The CDR3 nucleotides are TGTGCCAGCAGGGGGACTAGCAACTACGAGCAGTACTTC. Encoded protein: CASRGTSNYEQYF.

This clonotype showed up many times. The V and J genes are TRBV15 and TRBJ1-1, with 8 bases aligning to TRBD1. Germline V CDR1 and CDR2: LNHNV, YYDKDF (reference sequence). CDR3 length: 16 residues. Germline trimming cut 2 bases from V and 9 bases from J; bases unmatched to any gene: 14. The chain's CDR3 is CATSRNPGQAAEKAFF. In DNA, the CDR3 is TGTGCCACCAGCAGAAATCCGGGACAGGCTGCCGAAAAAGCTTTCTTT. Full variable domain (rest looked up from reference TRBV15 and TRBJ1-1): DAMVIQNPRYQVTQFGKPVTLSCSQTLNHNVMYWYQQKSSQAPKLLFHYYDKDFNNEADTPDNFQSRRPNTSFCFLDIRSPGLGDTAMYLCATSRNPGQAAEKAFFGQGTRLTVV.

V usage is TRBV7-3 and J usage is TRBJ2-1; D ambiguous. CDR1 is SGHTA and CDR2 is FQGTGA in the germline V gene. CDR3 size: 11 residues. Trimming cost V 3 bases and J 15 bases, with 12 bases left between them. The CDR3 spells CASSFGNTLFF. The CDR3 DNA follows: TGTGCCAGCAGCTTTGGCAACACGTTGTTCTTC.

V gene TRBV19 combines with J gene TRBJ2-1, with 7 bases aligning to TRBD1. The CDR3 contains 14 residues. Per germline, CDR1 LNHDA and CDR2 SQIVND (reference sequence). Unmatched junction bases numbered 9, after V lost 6 bases and J lost 7 bases. CDR3 residues: CASSDRASLNEQFF. As DNA, the CDR3 is TGTGCCAGTAGCGACAGGGCGTCATTAAATGAGCAGTTCTTC.

This chain joins TRBV28 and TRBJ1-5, with 9 bases fitting TRBD1. This CDR3 contains 15 residues. Germline V CDR1 and CDR2: MDHEN, SYDVKM. The V segment lost 6 bases and the J segment 5 bases; nucleotides outside the gene matches: 8. The CDR3 sequence is CASRTGTGIHQPQHF. DNA of the CDR3: TGTGCCAGCAGGACCGGGACAGGGATCCATCAGCCCCAGCATTTT.

This clonotype occurred many times. The chain carries TRBV20-1 and TRBJ2-7; D not resolved. The CDR3 covers 15 residues. Germline values: CDR1 DFQATT, CDR2 SNEGSKA (reference sequence). The V and J ends lost 0 bases and 3 bases respectively, with 15 bases between them. CDR3 coding DNA: TGCAGTGCTAGAGATGGTAGTAGCCAGAGCTACGAGCAGTACTTC. As protein: CSARDGSSQSYEQYF.

V is TRBV5-6 and J is TRBJ2-5; TRBD1 matches 7 bases. V was clipped by 2 bases and J by 4 bases; unmatched bases: 5. CDR1 and CDR2 from the germline V gene are SGHDT and YYEEEE. This CDR3 is built from 14 residues. Here the CDR3 DNA reads TGTGCCAGCAGCTTTGTCACAGGGGTAGAGACCCAGTACTTC. Amino acids: CASSFVTGVETQYF.

This chain connects TRBV28 to TRBJ2-7; 10 bases map to TRBD2. The CDR3 is 16 residues long. Germline lookup yields CDR1 MDHEN and CDR2 SYDVKM. V lost 6 bases to trimming and J lost 4 bases; unmatched junction nucleotides: 12. Here the CDR3 reads CASSQAASGSGYEQYF. DNA for the CDR3: TGTGCCAGCAGCCAAGCCGCTAGCGGGAGTGGGTACGAGCAGTACTTC.

In its sample, this clonotype was seen many times. The chain combines TRBV6-2 or TRBV6-3 with TRBJ2-5; TRBD2 might be the D (6 bases). The CDR3 consists of 17 residues. V was trimmed by 5 bases and J by 7 bases, leaving 26 bases between them. CDR1 and CDR2 from the germline V gene are MNHEY and SVGEGT. CDR3: CASSETYLGLPYWTQYF. The DNA for the CDR3 is TGTGCCAGCAGTGAAACATATCTGGGACTCCCTTATTGGACCCAGTACTTC.

The rearrangement uses TRBV7-9 and TRBJ2-5; 9 bases line up with TRBD1. CDR3 length: 16 residues. The germline V gene has CDR1 SEHNR and CDR2 FQNEAQ (reference sequence). V lost 4 bases and J lost 3; bases outside the gene matches: 9. The DNA for the CDR3 is TGTGCCAGCAGCTACCGACCCGGGACAGGGAAAGAGACCCAGTACTTC. It is translated as CASSYRPGTGKETQYF.

This clonotype was recorded many times. V usage is TRBV28 and J usage is TRBJ1-1, with D maybe TRBD1 (5 bases). This CDR3 comprises 13 residues. The V end was cut by 3 bases, the J end by 4 bases, with 9 bases between. Germline loops: CDR1 MDHEN, CDR2 SYDVKM. The CDR3 DNA sequence: TGTGCCAGCAGTTTTGGGGGGGGCACTGAAGCTTTCTTT. It yields the protein CASSFGGGTEAFF.

This clonotype showed up many times. This chain links TRBV28 with TRBJ1-6, with TRBD1 as a possible D gene (6 bases). This CDR3 comprises 18 residues. Germline CDR1 MDHEN, CDR2 SYDVKM. Trimming pared 2 bases from V and 6 bases from J, leaving 20 bases between. CDR3 sequence reads: CASSLHTITGMGNSPLHF. The CDR3 DNA follows: TGTGCCAGCAGTTTACATACCATCACAGGGATGGGTAATTCACCCCTCCACTTT. The complete variable domain, with remaining parts taken from reference TRBV28 and TRBJ1-6, reads DVKVTQSSRYLVKRTGEKVFLECVQDMDHENMFWYRQDPGLGLRLIYFSYDVKMKEKGDIPEGYSVSREKKERFSLILESASTNQTSMYLCASSLHTITGMGNSPLHFGNGTRLTVT.

This clonotype was observed many times. The chain recombines TRBV6-2 or TRBV6-3 with TRBJ2-5, with 10 nucleotides matching TRBD1. Trimming at V came to 7 bases and at J to 5 bases, leaving 13 bases not matched to a gene. The CDR3 is made up of 16 amino acids. Germline CDR1 MNHEY, CDR2 SVGEGT. CDR3: CASTEVGQGLSETQYF. The CDR3 DNA follows: TGTGCCAGCACCGAAGTGGGACAGGGGTTGTCGGAGACCCAGTACTTC.

This clonotype was seen repeatedly, ten times or more. The V and J genes are TRBV12-3 or TRBV12-4 and TRBJ2-2; 10 nucleotides line up with TRBD2. The CDR3 sequence is 16 residues long. V shed 2 bases and J 4 bases; nucleotides not matched to a gene: 4. This CDR3 reads CASSLLAGVVTGELFF. CDR3 DNA: TGTGCCAGCAGTTTACTAGCGGGAGTGGTCACCGGGGAGCTGTTTTTT.

This clonotype has ten or more counts. This chain uses TRBV6-1 with TRBJ2-2; D remains unclear. Germline lookup yields CDR1 MNHNS and CDR2 SASEGT. V lost 5 bases and J lost 3, with 7 bases in between. This CDR3 is built from 13 residues. Here the CDR3 DNA reads TGTGCCAGCAGTCGCCCCCACACCGGGGAGCTGTTTTTT. Amino acids: CASSRPHTGELFF.

This clonotype was observed at least ten times. The CDR3 reads CASRIQESGGYTF. The CDR3 coding sequence is TGTGCCAGCAGAATCCAAGAATCGGGTGGCTACACCTTC. This chain uses TRBV12-3 or TRBV12-4 with TRBJ1-2; no definite D call. Trimming stripped 6 bases from V and 7 bases from J, with 15 bases between. The CDR3 totals 13 residues.